The 24 T cell receptor beta chains below all came from one sample that was sequenced in a study of T cell responses to AZD1222 COVID-19 vaccine. This table comes from immunoSEQ multiplex PCR, and its TCRdb copy is limited to in-frame clones, with some not included. Here the sample spans under 130,000 clones, more than 75% being singletons. This specimen consisted of peripheral blood, obtained on day 0 of AZD1222 vaccination. The source is an adult in good health.

This clone occurred a few times. The rearrangement links TRBV5-1 to TRBJ1-2; TRBD1 agrees at 10 bases. The V gene end was trimmed by 3 bases and the J gene end by 8 bases; junction bases not matched to a gene: 10. In germline, CDR1 is SGHRS, CDR2 YFSETQ. The CDR3 has 15 residues. The chain's CDR3 is CASSYGTGVVVGYTF. The CDR3 nucleotides are TGCGCCAGCAGCTACGGGACAGGGGTGGTTGTCGGCTACACCTTC.

This clone was counted only a few times. V and J are TRBV10-3 and TRBJ1-3; D not certain. V lost 2 bases and J 2 bases, leaving 10 bases between the germline ends. Germline CDR1 is ENHRY and CDR2 is SYGVKD. The CDR3 runs 15 residues. In DNA, the CDR3 is TGTGCCATCAGTGAGACCAGACAAGCTGGAAACACCATATATTTT. Its translation is CAISETRQAGNTIYF.

The chain combines TRBV13 with TRBJ1-1; D uncertain. This CDR3 has 14 amino acids. The germline CDR1 and CDR2 sequences are PRHDT and FYEKMQ (reference sequence). The germline V and J ends were trimmed by 1 base and 0 bases, with 6 bases remaining between them. CDR3 sequence reads: CASSLDVMNTEAFF. The CDR3 DNA is TGTGCCAGCAGCTTAGACGTTATGAACACTGAAGCTTTCTTT.

This chain connects TRBV7-9 to TRBJ1-3; a possible D gene is TRBD1 (6 bases). The CDR3 contains 14 residues. V was cut by 5 bases and J by 0 bases, with 8 bases left in between. Per the germline V gene, CDR1 is SEHNR and CDR2 is FQNEAQ (reference sequence). The CDR3 loop reads CASSLQGSGNTIYF. The CDR3 DNA reads as TGTGCCAGCAGCCTACAGGGCTCTGGAAACACCATATATTTT.

The chain is built from TRBV7-2 and TRBJ2-7; tentative D call: TRBD1 (6 bases). Trimming removed 1 base from V and 3 bases from J, with 10 bases in between. CDR1 is SGHTA and CDR2 is FQGNSA in the germline V gene. The CDR3 runs to 14 residues. The CDR3 region has the DNA TGTGCCAGCAGCTTAGTAGGACAGAGCTACGAGCAGTACTTC. The encoded protein is CASSLVGQSYEQYF. Variable domain in full (rest from reference TRBV7-2 and TRBJ2-7): GAGVSQSPSNKVTEKGKDVELRCDPISGHTALYWYRQSLGQGLEFLIYFQGNSAPDKSGLPSDRFSAERTGGSVSTLTIQRTQQEDSAVYLCASSLVGQSYEQYFGPGTRLTVT.

The V gene is TRBV9, the J gene TRBJ1-1; D is possibly TRBD1 (6 bases). This CDR3 is 15 amino acids long. V lost 0 bases, J lost 1 base, and 10 bases lay in between. Germline-derived CDR1 and CDR2 are SGDLS and YYNGEE. This chain's CDR3 is CASSVDRGANTEAFF. CDR3 bases: TGTGCCAGCAGCGTAGATCGGGGGGCGAACACTGAAGCTTTCTTT. The complete variable domain, with remaining parts taken from reference TRBV9 and TRBJ1-1, reads DSGVTQTPKHLITATGQRVTLRCSPRSGDLSVYWYQQSLDQGLQFLIQYYNGEERAKGNILERFSAQQFPDLHSELNLSSLELGDSALYFCASSVDRGANTEAFFGQGTRLTVV.

The chain is built from TRBV7-9 and TRBJ2-7, with no clear D. Germline CDR1 reads SEHNR; CDR2 reads FQNEAQ (reference sequence). The germline V and J ends were trimmed by 4 bases and 1 base, with 5 bases remaining between them. CDR3 size: 12 residues. CDR3 DNA sequence: TGTGCCAGCAGCTCCCTTTCCTACGAGCAGTACTTC. Translating it yields CASSSLSYEQYF.

CDR3 sequence reads: CASGRGPTGELFF. CDR3 nucleotide sequence: TGTGCCAGCGGCAGGGGGCCGACCGGGGAGCTGTTTTTT. The J gene is TRBJ2-2, the V gene TRBV28, with 8 bases fitting TRBD1. The length of the CDR3 is 13 residues. The V gene's germline CDR1 is MDHEN and CDR2 SYDVKM. The J segment lost 5 bases and the V segment lost 8 bases, leaving 4 bases of the junction unmatched. Full variable domain (missing parts from reference TRBV28 and TRBJ2-2): DVKVTQSSRYLVKRTGEKVFLECVQDMDHENMFWYRQDPGLGLRLIYFSYDVKMKEKGDIPEGYSVSREKKERFSLILESASTNQTSMYLCASGRGPTGELFFGEGSRLTVL.

The J gene is TRBJ2-7, the V gene TRBV5-1, with D maybe TRBD1 (6 bases). The CDR3 spans 15 residues. In germline, CDR1 is SGHRS, CDR2 YFSETQ. The ends were cut back, 0 bases at V and 3 bases at J, with 13 bases in the middle. CDR3 residues: CASSLESGAYYEQYF. Written as DNA, the CDR3 is TGCGCCAGCAGCTTGGAGTCAGGGGCTTACTACGAGCAGTACTTC.

The table lists this clone with a few counts. The chain recombines TRBV7-2 with TRBJ2-7, with TRBD2 matching over 10 bases. V shed 6 bases, J shed 4 bases, and the junction held 6 bases outside the gene matches. Germline CDR1 SGHTA, CDR2 FQGNSA. The CDR3 totals 14 residues. CDR3 in amino acids: CASSNSGGAYEQYF. CDR3 in DNA: TGTGCCAGCAGTAACAGCGGGGGGGCATACGAGCAGTACTTC. Complete variable domain (other parts from reference TRBV7-2 and TRBJ2-7): GAGVSQSPSNKVTEKGKDVELRCDPISGHTALYWYRQSLGQGLEFLIYFQGNSAPDKSGLPSDRFSAERTGGSVSTLTIQRTQQEDSAVYLCASSNSGGAYEQYFGPGTRLTVT.

V gene TRBV27 combines with J gene TRBJ2-1; the D gene is possibly TRBD1 (6 bases). The CDR3 is made up of 15 amino acids. Per the germline V gene, CDR1 is MNHEY and CDR2 is SMNVEV (reference sequence). Trimming took off 2 bases at V and 7 bases at J, with 15 bases between the two ends. CDR3 loop: CASSLGGPPRNEQFF. The CDR3 DNA sequence: TGTGCCAGCAGTTTAGGGGGCCCCCCCCGAAATGAGCAGTTCTTC.

This clone showed up just once. The V gene is TRBV18, the J gene TRBJ2-3, with D perhaps matching TRBD2 (7 bases). Trimming shortened V by 0 bases and J by 2 bases, and 15 bases separated the two germline ends. Germline CDR1 KGHSH, CDR2 LQKENI. CDR3 length equals 17 residues. The DNA of the CDR3 is TGTGCCAGCTCACCACCGCTCGGGGGGCGTTACACAGATACGCAGTATTTT. It specifies CASSPPLGGRYTDTQYF.

The rearrangement joins TRBV5-1 to TRBJ2-2; 8 bases align to TRBD2. The V segment lost 5 bases and the J segment 3 bases; nucleotides outside the gene matches: 3. CDR1 and CDR2 from the germline V gene are SGHRS and YFSETQ. The CDR3 runs to 14 residues. The CDR3 nucleotides are TGCGCCAGCAGTAATAGCGGGGACACCGGGGAGCTGTTTTTT. Its protein is CASSNSGDTGELFF.

The chain is built from TRBV14 and TRBJ1-3, with 8 bases aligning to TRBD1. The CDR3 loop spans 15 amino acids. Germline lookup yields CDR1 SGHDN and CDR2 FVKESK. V gave up 5 bases and J gave up 3 bases; unmatched junction bases: 6. CDR3 DNA: TGTGCCAGCAGCGTGGGACAGGTTCGTGGAAACACCATATATTTT. Its protein is CASSVGQVRGNTIYF.

The V gene is TRBV19, the J gene TRBJ2-7; the D gene is possibly TRBD1 (6 bases). Germline V gene data show CDR1 as LNHDA and CDR2 as SQIVND (reference sequence). This CDR3 has 16 residues. V was cut by 6 bases and J by 5 bases, with 23 bases left in between. CDR3 coding DNA: TGTGCCAGTAGCCGAATCCGGGCGCAGGGGATCAACGAGCAGTACTTC. Translation: CASSRIRAQGINEQYF.

The chain links TRBV5-1 to TRBJ2-7; 8 bases align to TRBD1. CDR1 SGHRS and CDR2 YFSETQ come from the germline V gene. The CDR3 contains 16 residues. V gave up 4 bases and J gave up 3 bases; unmatched junction bases: 12. The CDR3 sequence: CASSMPGGNGDYEQYF. The CDR3 coding sequence is TGCGCCAGCAGCATGCCAGGGGGCAATGGAGACTACGAGCAGTACTTC.

This clone showed up just once. The chain carries TRBV7-9 and TRBJ1-1; TRBD1 agrees at 9 bases. V shed 11 bases, J shed 1 base, and the junction held 2 bases outside the gene matches. The CDR3 contains 12 residues. CDR1 and CDR2 from the germline V gene are SEHNR and FQNEAQ (reference sequence). The CDR3 here is CAGGQGNTEAFF. The CDR3 DNA reads as TGTGCCGGGGGACAGGGGAACACTGAAGCTTTCTTT. Based on the CDR3 plus reference TRBV7-9 and TRBJ1-1, the full variable domain is DTGVSQNPRHKITKRGQNVTFRCDPISEHNRLYWYRQTLGQGPEFLTYFQNEAQLEKSRLLSDRFSAERPKGSFSTLEIQRTEQGDSAMYLCAGGQGNTEAFFGQGTRLTVV.

The CDR3 DNA reads TGCGCCAGCAGCTTGAGGGGGCTTCCCCCAGATACGCAGTATTTT. This encodes CASSLRGLPPDTQYF. V is TRBV5-1 and J is TRBJ2-3, with 7 bases aligning to TRBD1. The CDR3 totals 15 residues. Germline V gene sequence: CDR1 SGHRS, CDR2 YFSETQ. The trim removed 1 base at V and 4 bases at J, leaving 6 bases unmatched.

The gene calls are TRBV19 and TRBJ1-2; 10 nucleotides match TRBD1. V shed 4 bases and J 7 bases; nucleotides not matched to a gene: 12. This CDR3 spans 16 amino acids. CDR1 is LNHDA and CDR2 is SQIVND in the germline V gene (reference sequence). The CDR3 nucleotides read TGTGCCAGTAGTACTCCAGGACAGGGGGGTATTGGTGGCTACACCTTC. It codes for CASSTPGQGGIGGYTF.

The chain links TRBV12-5 to TRBJ1-2, with D hard to call. The CDR3 has 10 amino acids. Germline CDR1 and CDR2: LGHNT and FRNRAP. V lost 1 base and J 8 bases, leaving 2 bases between the germline ends. The CDR3 sequence: CASGLAGYTF. The CDR3, as DNA: TGTGCTAGTGGTTTGGCCGGCTACACCTTC.

The J gene is TRBJ2-2, the V gene TRBV6-5; D gene uncertain. Between the trimmed V and J ends, which lost 2 bases and 1 base, there was a span of 11 bases. Germline assignment: CDR1 MNHEY and CDR2 SVGAGI. The CDR3 is 16 residues long. CDR3 sequence reads: CASSYQDLRNTGELFF. The CDR3 DNA is TGTGCCAGCAGTTACCAGGATTTAAGGAACACCGGGGAGCTGTTTTTT.

The table lists this clone with a count of one. The chain joins TRBV27 to TRBJ2-2; 8 bases are shared with TRBD1. This CDR3 has 18 residues. The germline V gene encodes CDR1 MNHEY and CDR2 SMNVEV (reference sequence). With V trimmed by 5 bases and J by 6 bases, 17 bases remained unmatched. The CDR3 nucleotides are TGTGCCAGCAGTCCTGGGGCCAGGGGGCGCAGAATGGCCGGGGAGCTGTTTTTT. Its translation is CASSPGARGRRMAGELFF.

This chain joins TRBV5-1 and TRBJ2-5, with 8 positions matching TRBD1. The CDR3 has 16 residues. Germline CDR1 reads SGHRS; CDR2 reads YFSETQ. Germline trimming cut 4 bases from V and 2 bases from J; bases unmatched to any gene: 10. CDR3 sequence (DNA): TGCGCCAGCAGCGGGGGCGTAGGACAGGGTCAAGAGACCCAGTACTTC. Encoded protein: CASSGGVGQGQETQYF.

The gene calls are TRBV7-9 and TRBJ1-5; the D gene is possibly TRBD1 (6 bases). The V gene lost 5 bases and the J gene lost 5 bases, with 16 bases spanning the gap. CDR1 is SEHNR and CDR2 is FQNEAQ in the germline V gene (reference sequence). This CDR3 has 15 amino acids. The chain's CDR3 is CASSPRGSGDQPQHF. CDR3 DNA sequence: TGTGCCAGCAGCCCCAGGGGCTCCGGGGATCAGCCCCAGCATTTT. Variable domain in full (rest from reference TRBV7-9 and TRBJ1-5): DTGVSQNPRHKITKRGQNVTFRCDPISEHNRLYWYRQTLGQGPEFLTYFQNEAQLEKSRLLSDRFSAERPKGSFSTLEIQRTEQGDSAMYLCASSPRGSGDQPQHFGDGTRLSIL.